This TCR beta chain was identified in a study of Tregs in tolerant kidney transplant recipients. Germline CDR1 reads SGHAT; CDR2 reads FQNNGV. CDR3 length equals 13 residues. Trimming took 1 base from V and 1 from J, leaving 4 bases between them. Libraries were prepared by immunoSEQ multiplex PCR; TCRdb keeps only in-frame clonotypes and omits some of them. The sample lists under 95,000 clones, approximately 89% occurring once. The sample was Tregs from blood, taken before the transplant. The V call is TRBV11-2, the J call TRBJ1-1; D is uncertain. This TCR was sampled from a human donor who received a combined kidney and bone marrow transplant. CDR3 region: CASSLGENTEAFF. The CDR3 bases are TGTGCCAGCAGCTTAGGGGAGAACACTGAAGCTTTCTTT.